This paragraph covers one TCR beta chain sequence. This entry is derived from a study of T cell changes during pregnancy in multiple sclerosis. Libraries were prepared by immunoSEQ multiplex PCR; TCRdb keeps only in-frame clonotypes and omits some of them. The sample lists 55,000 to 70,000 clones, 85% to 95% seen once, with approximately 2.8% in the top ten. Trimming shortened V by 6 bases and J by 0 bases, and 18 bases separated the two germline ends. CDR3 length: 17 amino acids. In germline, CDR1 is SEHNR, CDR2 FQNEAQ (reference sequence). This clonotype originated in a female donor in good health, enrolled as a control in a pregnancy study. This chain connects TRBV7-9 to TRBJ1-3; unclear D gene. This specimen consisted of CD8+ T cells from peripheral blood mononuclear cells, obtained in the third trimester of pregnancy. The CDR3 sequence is CASRLTAPGDSGNTIYF. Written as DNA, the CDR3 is TGTGCCAGCAGACTTACAGCCCCGGGAGACTCTGGAAACACCATATATTTT.